The 28 T cell receptor beta chains below were found in one sample sequenced in a study of CD8 T cells in Susac syndrome. Reverse transcription of roughly 0.5 to 1 ug RNA used random hexamers. Each CDR3 protein is one row after TCRdb ran MiXCR on the immunoSEQ multiplex PCR reads. The sample records 200,000 to 250,000 distinct CDR3 sequences, approximately 90% being singletons. The sample comprised CD8+ T cells from PBMCs. The receptors were sampled from a human donor with multiple sclerosis.

The chain recombines TRBV4-1 with TRBJ2-7; D is perhaps TRBD2 (6 bases). The CDR3 extends over 13 amino acids. V lost 4 bases, J lost 5 bases, and 12 bases lay in between. Germline V gives CDR1 MGHRA, CDR2 YSYEKL. CDR3 sequence reads: CASSLIAVDEQYF. The CDR3 DNA is TGCGCCAGCAGCCTAATAGCGGTGGACGAGCAGTACTTC.

The chain has TRBV5-4 and TRBJ2-3; D is uncertain. V dropped 1 base and J dropped 1 base, with 4 bases sitting between them. The CDR3 is 13 amino acids. Germline CDR1 reads SGHNT; CDR2 reads YYREEE (reference sequence). The CDR3 sequence: CASSLSGTDTQYF. DNA of the CDR3: TGTGCCAGCAGCTTGTCGGGCACAGATACGCAGTATTTT.

The rearrangement links TRBV5-4 to TRBJ2-4, with TRBD1 matching over 8 bases. The CDR3 is made up of 14 amino acids. The J segment lost 8 bases and the V segment lost 3 bases, leaving 7 bases of the junction unmatched. Looked up from germline, CDR1 is SGHNT and CDR2 is YYREEE (reference sequence). CDR3 coding DNA: TGTGCCAGCAGCTCGGTGGACAGGGAGGACATTCAGTACTTC. Amino acids: CASSSVDREDIQYF.

This chain uses TRBV19 with TRBJ2-7; possibly TRBD1 for D (5 bases). From germline, CDR1 is LNHDA and CDR2 SQIVND (reference sequence). The V gene lost 1 base and the J gene lost 2 bases, with 12 bases spanning the gap. CDR3 length: 15 amino acids. CDR3 loop: CASSIARGITYEQYF. CDR3 in DNA: TGTGCCAGTAGTATAGCTAGGGGCATTACCTACGAGCAGTACTTC.

V and J are TRBV29-1 and TRBJ2-7, with a weak D call TRBD1 (6 bases). The CDR3 sequence is 16 residues long. V lost 1 base and J 2 bases, leaving 18 bases between the germline ends. Germline CDR1 SQVTM, CDR2 ANQGSEA. CDR3 DNA: TGCAGCGTTGAAGTGGCAGGGGCCTTCCGGACCTACGAGCAGTACTTC. Its protein is CSVEVAGAFRTYEQYF.

The J gene is TRBJ2-1, the V gene TRBV7-9, with TRBD1 as a possible D gene (6 bases). Germline lookup yields CDR1 SEHNR and CDR2 FQNEAQ (reference sequence). The CDR3 has 15 amino acids. With 7 bases removed from V and 4 bases from J, the gap between germline ends came to 17 bases. Written as DNA, the CDR3 is TGTGCCAGCACCTTGGTGCAGGGGTCATACAATGAGCAGTTCTTC. Protein: CASTLVQGSYNEQFF.

The V and J genes are TRBV2 and TRBJ1-5; possibly TRBD1 for D (6 bases). Germline V CDR1 and CDR2: SNHLY, FYNNEI. This CDR3 region has 15 residues. V shed 4 bases and J shed 0 bases, with 10 bases lying between them. The CDR3 DNA sequence: TGTGCCAGCAGTGGAACAGGGTTTAGCAATCAGCCCCAGCATTTT. This gives the protein CASSGTGFSNQPQHF.

This rearrangement joins TRBV29-1 to TRBJ1-1, with D unresolved. Trimming shortened V by 8 bases and J by 2 bases, and 9 bases separated the two germline ends. The CDR3 sequence is 11 residues long. CDR1 and CDR2 from the germline V gene are SQVTM and ANQGSEA. The CDR3 nucleotides are TGCAGCCTGAGGGTAAACACTGAAGCTTTCTTT. This encodes CSLRVNTEAFF.

This sequence joins TRBV29-1 and TRBJ1-2; tentatively, D is TRBD1 (5 bases). The V gene's germline CDR1 is SQVTM and CDR2 ANQGSEA. V lost 6 bases and J lost 7, with 18 bases in between. The CDR3 totals 13 residues. The CDR3 region has the DNA TGCAGCGTACCGACGGGCAGGGAGGGTGGCTACACCTTC. Translating it yields CSVPTGREGGYTF.

This sequence joins TRBV3-1 and TRBJ2-7; 9 bases match TRBD1. Germline V gives CDR1 LGHDT, CDR2 YNNKEL (reference sequence). This CDR3 spans 15 amino acids. V shed 3 bases, J shed 5 bases, and the junction held 8 bases outside the gene matches. DNA of the CDR3: TGTGCCAGCAGCCAGGGGACAGGGTGGTACGACGAGCAGTACTTC. Amino acids: CASSQGTGWYDEQYF.

The chain uses TRBV29-1 and TRBJ2-5; TRBD2 matches at 11 bases. The germline CDR1 and CDR2 sequences are SQVTM and ANQGSEA. The CDR3 contains 16 residues. Trimming removed 4 bases from V and 5 bases from J; junction bases left unmatched: 12. CDR3 nucleotides: TGCAGCGTTGGGCCCGTGCTAGCGGGGGGACAGGAGACCCAGTACTTC. Translation: CSVGPVLAGGQETQYF.

The chain recombines TRBV20-1 with TRBJ2-3, with 12 bases identical to TRBD2. The CDR3 consists of 14 residues. Germline CDR1 DFQATT, CDR2 SNEGSKA (reference sequence). Germline trimming cut 6 bases from V and 11 bases from J; bases unmatched to any gene: 12. The CDR3 protein is CSAALAGGPSGQYF. The CDR3 nucleotides read TGCAGTGCAGCCCTAGCGGGAGGGCCCTCGGGGCAGTATTTT.

The rearrangement links TRBV4-3 to TRBJ2-7, with 8 bases that match TRBD2. The CDR3 has 17 amino acids. V shed 0 bases, J shed 3 bases, and the junction held 10 bases outside the gene matches. The germline V gene has CDR1 LGHNA and CDR2 YSLEER. CDR3 in amino acids: CASSQDLKRELGYEQYF. The CDR3 bases are TGCGCCAGCAGCCAAGACTTGAAGCGGGAGTTAGGCTACGAGCAGTACTTC.

J is TRBJ2-7 and V is TRBV6-5; the match to TRBD1 covers 7 bases. CDR3 size: 16 residues. The trim removed 1 base at V and 0 bases at J, leaving 6 bases unmatched. Germline V gene sequence: CDR1 MNHEY, CDR2 SVGAGI. CDR3 DNA sequence: TGTGCCAGCAGTTACTTACGGACAGGCAGCTCCTACGAGCAGTACTTC. It codes for CASSYLRTGSSYEQYF.

This clonotype has more than one count but fewer than ten. J is TRBJ1-2 and V is TRBV12-3 or TRBV12-4; TRBD1 aligns across 8 bases. This CDR3 contains 13 residues. The J segment lost 7 bases and the V segment lost 3 bases, leaving 4 bases of the junction unmatched. The CDR3 sequence is CASSFGTGGGYTF. The CDR3 nucleotides are TGTGCCAGCAGTTTCGGGACAGGCGGTGGCTACACCTTC.

This clonotype was detected once. V gene TRBV11-1 combines with J gene TRBJ2-1; 7 nucleotides agree with TRBD1. Trimming removed 5 bases from V and 1 base from J; junction bases left unmatched: 2. This CDR3 is built from 14 residues. Germline CDR1 reads SGHAT; CDR2 reads FQDESV (reference sequence). The CDR3 DNA sequence: TGTGCCAGCAGCATACAGGGGTCCTACAATGAGCAGTTCTTC. Amino acids: CASSIQGSYNEQFF.

V and J are TRBV3-1 and TRBJ1-1; no clear D gene. The germline V gene encodes CDR1 LGHDT and CDR2 YNNKEL (reference sequence). Trimming removed 1 base from V and 0 bases from J, with 3 bases in between. CDR3 length: 13 residues. This chain's CDR3 is CASSQVVNTEAFF. CDR3 in DNA: TGTGCCAGCAGCCAAGTGGTGAACACTGAAGCTTTCTTT.

This clonotype is a singleton in its sample. The CDR3 sequence: CASTEVGTNIQYF. In DNA form, the CDR3 reads TGTGCCAGTACGGAAGTCGGCACTAACATTCAGTACTTC. The chain employs TRBV19 and TRBJ2-4; D is undetermined. Germline assignment: CDR1 LNHDA and CDR2 SQIVND (reference sequence). Trimming removed 7 bases at V and 7 bases at J, with 14 bases between. This CDR3 spans 13 amino acids.

The J gene is TRBJ2-1, the V gene TRBV30, with D tentatively TRBD1 (5 bases). V lost 1 base and J 7 bases, leaving 8 bases between the germline ends. The V gene's germline CDR1 is GTSNPN and CDR2 SVGIG (reference sequence). This CDR3 spans 12 amino acids. The CDR3 loop reads CAWSESGNEQFF. The CDR3 nucleotides are TGTGCCTGGAGTGAATCAGGGAATGAGCAGTTCTTC. The full variable domain, in which reference TRBV30 and TRBJ2-1 provide the parts outside the CDR3, is SQTIHQWPATLVQPVGSPLSLECTVEGTSNPNLYWYRQAAGRGLQLLFYSVGIGQISSEVPQNLSASRPQDRQFILSSKKLLLSDSGFYLCAWSESGNEQFFGPGTRLTVL.

The table lists this clonotype with a count of one. The V gene is TRBV13, the J gene TRBJ1-2; perhaps TRBD1 as D (5 bases). Germline V gene sequence: CDR1 PRHDT, CDR2 FYEKMQ (reference sequence). Deletions cut 7 bases from V and 4 bases from J, with 37 bases between. The CDR3 is made up of 21 amino acids. CDR3 sequence reads: CASIAGTEIQNRLGGSYGYTF. Here the CDR3 DNA reads TGTGCCAGCATCGCGGGGACGGAGATCCAGAACCGACTTGGGGGATCCTATGGCTACACCTTC.

The genes are TRBV27 and TRBJ2-5, with a weak D call TRBD2 (6 bases). Germline assignment: CDR1 MNHEY and CDR2 SMNVEV (reference sequence). V lost 0 bases, J lost 2 bases, and 13 bases lay in between. CDR3 length equals 16 residues. The CDR3 coding sequence is TGTGCCAGCAGTTTATCGATAGCGGCACTTCAAGAGACCCAGTACTTC. This sequence encodes CASSLSIAALQETQYF.

The V call is TRBV18, the J call TRBJ2-1, with TRBD1 identical over 11 bases. This CDR3 is 18 amino acids long. CDR1 is KGHSH, CDR2 LQKENI, per germline. With 3 bases clipped from V and 0 bases from J, the junction kept 7 bases outside the gene matches. The CDR3 protein is CASSPGDRGASSYNEQFF. The CDR3 DNA follows: TGTGCCAGCTCACCCGGGGACAGGGGGGCAAGCTCCTACAATGAGCAGTTCTTC.

V usage is TRBV27 and J usage is TRBJ2-7; TRBD1 matches 8 bases. V trimming: 5 bases; J trimming: 3 bases; junction bases outside the gene matches: 3. This CDR3 is 13 amino acids long. Germline-derived CDR1 and CDR2 are MNHEY and SMNVEV (reference sequence). The CDR3 loop reads CASSVGTGYEQYF. DNA for the CDR3: TGTGCCAGCAGTGTCGGGACAGGCTACGAGCAGTACTTC.

The DNA for the CDR3 is TGTGCCAGCAGCTTACCCCAGCTAGCGGGAGTAGTCACAGATACGCAGTATTTT. Its protein is CASSLPQLAGVVTDTQYF. The V call is TRBV7-2, the J call TRBJ2-3; 10 nucleotides agree with TRBD2. Germline CDR1 and CDR2: SGHTA and FQGNSA. There are 18 residues in the CDR3. Germline trimming cut 2 bases from V and 2 bases from J; bases unmatched to any gene: 10.

Only one count was recorded for this clonotype. The chain links TRBV6-5 to TRBJ1-4, with unresolved D. The CDR3 extends over 17 amino acids. V lost 0 bases, J lost 1 base, and 12 bases lay in between. Per germline, CDR1 MNHEY and CDR2 SVGAGI. The CDR3 reads CASSYSARSGTNEKLFF. The CDR3 nucleotides read TGTGCCAGCAGTTACTCCGCCAGGAGTGGAACTAATGAAAAACTGTTTTTT.

The chain couples TRBV2 to TRBJ1-1, with 8 bases aligning to TRBD1. With V trimmed by 3 bases and J by 5 bases, 5 bases remained unmatched. Germline V gene data show CDR1 as SNHLY and CDR2 as FYNNEI. The CDR3 loop spans 14 amino acids. CDR3 DNA sequence: TGTGCCAGCAGTGAGACAGGGGTTAAGACTGAAGCTTTCTTT. Translating gives CASSETGVKTEAFF.

The chain couples TRBV15 to TRBJ2-7, with 7 positions matching TRBD2. There are 15 residues in the CDR3. With V trimmed by 0 bases and J by 5 bases, 7 bases remained unmatched. CDR1 LNHNV and CDR2 YYDKDF come from the germline V gene (reference sequence). As DNA, the CDR3 is TGTGCCACCAGCAGAGATCTCGGGGGAGGGCACGAGCAGTACTTC. Translated, it gives CATSRDLGGGHEQYF.

The gene calls are TRBV19 and TRBJ1-1; D remains ambiguous. The V end lost 7 bases, the J end lost 1 base, and 7 bases lay between the germline ends. This CDR3 spans 12 amino acids. Germline V gene lookup returns CDR1 LNHDA and CDR2 SQIVND (reference sequence). The CDR3 DNA reads TGTGCCAGTAAGGACGGGAACACTGAAGCTTTCTTT. Translated, it gives CASKDGNTEAFF.